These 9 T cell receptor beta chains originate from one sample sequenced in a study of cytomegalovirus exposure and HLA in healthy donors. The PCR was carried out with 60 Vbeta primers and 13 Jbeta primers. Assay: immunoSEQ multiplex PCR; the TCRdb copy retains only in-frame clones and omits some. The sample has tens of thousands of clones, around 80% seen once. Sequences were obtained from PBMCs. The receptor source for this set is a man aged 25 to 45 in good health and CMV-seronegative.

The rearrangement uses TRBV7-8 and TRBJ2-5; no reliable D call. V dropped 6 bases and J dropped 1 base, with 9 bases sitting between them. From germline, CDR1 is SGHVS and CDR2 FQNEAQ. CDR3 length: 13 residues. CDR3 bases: TGTGCCAGCAGTTACTACTCCCAAGAGACCCAGTACTTC. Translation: CASSYYSQETQYF.

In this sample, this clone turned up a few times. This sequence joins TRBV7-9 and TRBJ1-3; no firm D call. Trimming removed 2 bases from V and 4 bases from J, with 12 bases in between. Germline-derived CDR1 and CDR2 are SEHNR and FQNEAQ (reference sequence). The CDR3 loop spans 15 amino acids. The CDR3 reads CASSLYSLDGNTIYF. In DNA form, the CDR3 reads TGTGCCAGCAGCTTATATTCCCTAGACGGAAACACCATATATTTT. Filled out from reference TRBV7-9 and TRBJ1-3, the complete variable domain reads DTGVSQNPRHKITKRGQNVTFRCDPISEHNRLYWYRQTLGQGPEFLTYFQNEAQLEKSRLLSDRFSAERPKGSFSTLEIQRTEQGDSAMYLCASSLYSLDGNTIYFGEGSWLTVV.

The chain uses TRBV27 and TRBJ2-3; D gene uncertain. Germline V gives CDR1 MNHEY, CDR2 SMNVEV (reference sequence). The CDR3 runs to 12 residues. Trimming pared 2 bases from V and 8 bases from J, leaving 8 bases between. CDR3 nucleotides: TGTGCCAGCAGTTTAAATCCGGGTACGCAGTATTTT. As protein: CASSLNPGTQYF.

In DNA, the CDR3 is TGTGCCAGCATGGGACTAGCGGTTTTCTCCTACAATGAGCAGTTCTTC. Protein: CASMGLAVFSYNEQFF. The chain joins TRBV7-9 to TRBJ2-1, with 11 positions matching TRBD2. Losses at the gene ends were 7 bases for V and 0 bases for J; bases not matched to a gene: 5. The CDR3 loop spans 16 amino acids. The germline V gene encodes CDR1 SEHNR and CDR2 FQNEAQ (reference sequence).

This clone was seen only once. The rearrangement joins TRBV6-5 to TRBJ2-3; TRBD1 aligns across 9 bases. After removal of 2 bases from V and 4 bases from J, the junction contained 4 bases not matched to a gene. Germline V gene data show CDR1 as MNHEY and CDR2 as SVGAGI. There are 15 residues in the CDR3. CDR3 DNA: TGTGCCAGCAGTTACAGGGGACAGGGTCCAGATACGCAGTATTTT. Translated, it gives CASSYRGQGPDTQYF.

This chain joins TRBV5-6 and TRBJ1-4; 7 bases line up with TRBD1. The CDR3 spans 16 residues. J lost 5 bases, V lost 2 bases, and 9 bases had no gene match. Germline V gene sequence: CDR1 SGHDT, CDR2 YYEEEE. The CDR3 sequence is CASSFSGTAVNEKLFF. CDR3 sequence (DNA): TGTGCCAGCAGCTTCTCCGGGACAGCAGTAAATGAAAAACTGTTTTTT.

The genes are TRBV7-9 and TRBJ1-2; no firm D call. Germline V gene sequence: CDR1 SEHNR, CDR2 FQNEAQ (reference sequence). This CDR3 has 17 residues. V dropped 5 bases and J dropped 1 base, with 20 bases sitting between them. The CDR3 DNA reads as TGTGCCAGCAGCCCCCCCATCGGGGTGGCCGTTAACTATGGCTACACCTTC. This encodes CASSPPIGVAVNYGYTF. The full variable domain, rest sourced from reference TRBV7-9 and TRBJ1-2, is DTGVSQNPRHKITKRGQNVTFRCDPISEHNRLYWYRQTLGQGPEFLTYFQNEAQLEKSRLLSDRFSAERPKGSFSTLEIQRTEQGDSAMYLCASSPPIGVAVNYGYTFGSGTRLTVV.

In DNA form, the CDR3 reads TGTGCCAGCAGCGCCCGGGACAGGGGAGAGACCCAGTACTTC. It specifies CASSARDRGETQYF. V gene TRBV5-4 combines with J gene TRBJ2-5; 10 bases fit TRBD1. Germline CDR1 and CDR2: SGHNT and YYREEE (reference sequence). The ends lost 4 bases at V and 4 bases at J; junction bases unmatched: 4. The length of the CDR3 is 14 residues.

The CDR3 loop is CASSPRLAGGPYEQYF. The CDR3, as DNA: TGTGCCAGCTCACCTCGACTAGCGGGAGGGCCTTACGAGCAGTACTTC. The chain couples TRBV18 to TRBJ2-7, with 14 bases lining up with TRBD2. In germline, CDR1 is KGHSH, CDR2 LQKENI. J gave up 4 bases and V 3 bases, and 5 bases lay outside the gene matches. This CDR3 region has 16 residues. Based on the CDR3 plus reference TRBV18 and TRBJ2-7, the full variable domain is NAGVMQNPRHLVRRRGQEARLRCSPMKGHSHVYWYRQLPEEGLKFMVYLQKENIIDESGMPKERFSAEFPKEGPSILRIQQVVRGDSAAYFCASSPRLAGGPYEQYFGPGTRLTVT.